Presented here are 20 T cell receptor beta chains from one specimen sequenced in a study of blood T cell repertoires in COVID-19 (dated by TCRdb to 2020 to 2021). Receptor libraries were prepared by the immunoSEQ multiplex PCR assay. The clones in this table, taken by TCRdb from immuneACCESS, are in-frame only. Not every clone is retained; where verified, under half of the shortfall comes from an unresolved V gene, and the cause of the rest is unknown. The sample yields about 140,000 clones; 84% were counted once. The ten largest clones capture approximately 1.8% of the sample. The specimen was PBMCs or T cells enriched from blood (not recorded which). These receptor sequences come from a woman younger than 35 who had been exposed to COVID-19.

The chain uses TRBV7-8 and TRBJ2-2, with a weak D call TRBD1 (6 bases). Per the germline V gene, CDR1 is SGHVS and CDR2 is FQNEAQ. Trimming took 6 bases from V and 2 from J, leaving 13 bases between them. This CDR3 is 15 amino acids long. The DNA for the CDR3 is TGTGCCAGCAGACTGGACAGTCTAAACACCGGGGAGCTGTTTTTT. It codes for CASRLDSLNTGELFF.

This chain connects TRBV7-9 to TRBJ2-1, with a weak D call TRBD1 (6 bases). Germline-derived CDR1 and CDR2 are SEHNR and FQNEAQ (reference sequence). The germline V and J ends were trimmed by 3 bases and 8 bases, with 11 bases remaining between them. CDR3 length: 13 amino acids. CDR3 region: CASSFDRSHEQFF. CDR3 DNA: TGTGCCAGCAGCTTCGACAGGAGTCATGAGCAGTTCTTC. Full variable domain (outside the CDR3, taken from reference TRBV7-9 and TRBJ2-1): DTGVSQNPRHKITKRGQNVTFRCDPISEHNRLYWYRQTLGQGPEFLTYFQNEAQLEKSRLLSDRFSAERPKGSFSTLEIQRTEQGDSAMYLCASSFDRSHEQFFGPGTRLTVL.

The rearrangement joins TRBV18 to TRBJ2-7; 8 nucleotides align to TRBD1. The V gene's germline CDR1 is KGHSH and CDR2 LQKENI. With V trimmed by 6 bases and J by 0 bases, 7 bases remained unmatched. The CDR3 length is 15 residues. In DNA form, the CDR3 reads TGTGCCAGCTCTCCCGGACAGGGCTACTCCTACGAGCAGTACTTC. The encoded protein is CASSPGQGYSYEQYF.

The chain is built from TRBV7-9 and TRBJ2-5, with D possibly matching TRBD2 (5 bases). Trimming pared 6 bases from V and 1 base from J, leaving 15 bases between. Germline assignment: CDR1 SEHNR and CDR2 FQNEAQ (reference sequence). The CDR3 has 15 residues. CDR3 region: CASSIRETVQETQYF. The CDR3 DNA follows: TGTGCCAGCAGTATCCGGGAAACCGTCCAAGAGACCCAGTACTTC.

The gene calls are TRBV18 and TRBJ1-1, with 10 bases matching TRBD1. There are 15 residues in the CDR3. The germline CDR1 and CDR2 sequences are KGHSH and LQKENI. The J segment lost 6 bases and the V segment lost 5 bases, leaving 9 bases of the junction unmatched. The CDR3: CASSVRTGGSSEAFF. CDR3 nucleotide sequence: TGTGCCAGCTCAGTTAGGACAGGGGGAAGTTCTGAAGCTTTCTTT.

Here the CDR3 reads CASTYRTVAGNGYGYTF. DNA for the CDR3: TGTGCCAGCACGTATAGGACGGTGGCAGGGAATGGCTATGGCTACACCTTC. This chain connects TRBV25-1 to TRBJ1-2, with TRBD1 as a possible D gene (5 bases). The germline V gene encodes CDR1 MGHDK and CDR2 SYGVNS. With 7 bases removed from V and 4 bases from J, the gap between germline ends came to 25 bases. The CDR3 length is 17 residues.

This clone was seen only once. This sequence joins TRBV5-4 and TRBJ2-1; possible D gene TRBD2, 6 bases. The CDR3 covers 14 residues. V lost 7 bases to trimming and J lost 7 bases, with 18 bases between them. Germline assignment: CDR1 SGHNT and CDR2 YYREEE (reference sequence). CDR3 DNA: TGTGCCAGCCCTGGGGGGAGCATGGGTAATGAGCAGTTCTTC. Encoded protein: CASPGGSMGNEQFF.

The chain joins TRBV29-1 to TRBJ1-2, with D unresolved. CDR1 and CDR2 (germline): SQVTM, ANQGSEA. CDR3 size: 12 residues. V was cut by 3 bases and J by 2 bases, with 7 bases left in between. CDR3 bases: TGCAGCGTTGAGGCAGCGAACTATGGCTACACCTTC. As protein: CSVEAANYGYTF.

The rearrangement uses TRBV28 and TRBJ2-7, with 10 bases matching TRBD2. Germline values: CDR1 MDHEN, CDR2 SYDVKM. This CDR3 spans 16 amino acids. V gave up 5 bases and J gave up 0 bases; unmatched junction bases: 7. The CDR3 sequence: CASSRGLADNSYEQYF. CDR3 nucleotides: TGTGCCAGCAGTCGAGGACTAGCGGATAACTCCTACGAGCAGTACTTC. Based on the CDR3 plus reference TRBV28 and TRBJ2-7, the full variable domain is DVKVTQSSRYLVKRTGEKVFLECVQDMDHENMFWYRQDPGLGLRLIYFSYDVKMKEKGDIPEGYSVSREKKERFSLILESASTNQTSMYLCASSRGLADNSYEQYFGPGTRLTVT.

The genes are TRBV11-2 and TRBJ1-4; no definite D call. CDR1 and CDR2 from the germline V gene are SGHAT and FQNNGV. V gave up 4 bases and J gave up 10 bases, with 22 bases separating them. The CDR3 spans 16 residues. The CDR3 DNA follows: TGTGCCAGCAGCTCAAAAAGAGGGCCCCGGGGTGCAAAACTGTTTTTT. Translating gives CASSSKRGPRGAKLFF.

The chain employs TRBV6-5 and TRBJ2-7; D gene ambiguous. V was shortened by 6 bases and J by 1 base, with 13 bases between the two germline ends. This CDR3 is 14 amino acids long. Germline loops: CDR1 MNHEY, CDR2 SVGAGI. The CDR3 DNA is TGTGCCAGCAGAGGATCGACGGAGTCCTACGAGCAGTACTTC. It codes for CASRGSTESYEQYF.

The chain joins TRBV2 to TRBJ1-1, with a possible D match to TRBD1 (5 bases). This CDR3 is 12 amino acids long. Per the germline V gene, CDR1 is SNHLY and CDR2 is FYNNEI. V shed 4 bases and J shed 6 bases, with 9 bases lying between them. CDR3 sequence (DNA): TGTGCCAGCAGTGCGACGGGGGCTGAAGCTTTCTTT. Protein: CASSATGAEAFF.

The chain combines TRBV4-1 with TRBJ2-2; 13 bases line up with TRBD2. J lost 5 bases, V lost 1 base, and 1 base had no gene match. Germline V CDR1 and CDR2: MGHRA, YSYEKL. This CDR3 spans 16 amino acids. Written as DNA, the CDR3 is TGCGCCAGCAGCCAAGGGACTAGCGGGAGAACCGGGGAGCTGTTTTTT. This translates into CASSQGTSGRTGELFF.

The genes are TRBV6-2 or TRBV6-3 and TRBJ2-7; 7 positions agree with TRBD2. This CDR3 comprises 15 residues. Germline V CDR1 and CDR2: MNHEY, SVGEGT. V lost 4 bases to trimming and J lost 7 bases; unmatched junction nucleotides: 13. The CDR3 bases are TGTGCCAGCAGTTTCGCCGGACTAGTTAAAGCGGAGCAGTACTTC. Translating it yields CASSFAGLVKAEQYF.

The rearrangement uses TRBV19 and TRBJ1-5; D gene uncertain. The V and J ends lost 3 bases and 5 bases respectively, with 14 bases between them. Germline V gene data show CDR1 as LNHDA and CDR2 as SQIVND (reference sequence). The CDR3 spans 15 residues. This chain's CDR3 is CASSMTDRGDQPQHF. The CDR3, as DNA: TGTGCCAGTAGTATGACCGACCGAGGCGATCAGCCCCAGCATTTT.

This chain joins TRBV9 and TRBJ2-3; 7 bases map to TRBD1. There are 17 residues in the CDR3. V shed 4 bases and J 0 bases; nucleotides not matched to a gene: 11. The germline gives CDR1 SGDLS, CDR2 YYNGEE. In nucleotides, the CDR3 is TGTGCCAGCAGCCCACCCCCGGGGACAGAGAGCACAGATACGCAGTATTTT. This codes for CASSPPPGTESTDTQYF.

V usage is TRBV4-1 and J usage is TRBJ2-2; 8 nucleotides line up with TRBD1. The V gene end was trimmed by 6 bases and the J gene end by 4 bases; junction bases not matched to a gene: 7. This CDR3 comprises 15 residues. The germline V gene has CDR1 MGHRA and CDR2 YSYEKL. The CDR3 DNA is TGCGCCAGCAGACGGACAGGGACACCCACCGGGGAGCTGTTTTTT. Translation: CASRRTGTPTGELFF.

The genes are TRBV27 and TRBJ2-7, with 10 bases that match TRBD1. CDR1 is MNHEY, CDR2 SMNVEV, per germline (reference sequence). This CDR3 is 14 amino acids long. The V and J ends lost 5 bases and 2 bases, in that order; junction bases with no gene match: 3. CDR3 loop: CASSHGTGAYEQYF. DNA for the CDR3: TGTGCCAGCAGTCATGGGACAGGGGCCTACGAGCAGTACTTC.

This chain links TRBV6-6 with TRBJ1-2, with D possibly TRBD1 on 6 matching bases. The CDR3 spans 16 residues. The V gene's germline CDR1 is MNHNY and CDR2 SVGAGI (reference sequence). The V end lost 4 bases, the J end lost 3 bases, and 18 bases lay between the germline ends. The CDR3 DNA reads as TGTGCCAGCAGTTTTGGCCCCCAGGGGTTGGACTATGGCTACACCTTC. Amino acid sequence: CASSFGPQGLDYGYTF.

The genes are TRBV24-1 and TRBJ1-1; D unclear. Trimming removed 4 bases from V and 0 bases from J, with 11 bases in between. Germline assignment: CDR1 KGHDR and CDR2 SFDVKD. The CDR3 covers 15 residues. The CDR3 region is CATSDPGIMNTEAFF. Here the CDR3 DNA reads TGTGCCACCAGTGACCCGGGGATCATGAACACTGAAGCTTTCTTT.